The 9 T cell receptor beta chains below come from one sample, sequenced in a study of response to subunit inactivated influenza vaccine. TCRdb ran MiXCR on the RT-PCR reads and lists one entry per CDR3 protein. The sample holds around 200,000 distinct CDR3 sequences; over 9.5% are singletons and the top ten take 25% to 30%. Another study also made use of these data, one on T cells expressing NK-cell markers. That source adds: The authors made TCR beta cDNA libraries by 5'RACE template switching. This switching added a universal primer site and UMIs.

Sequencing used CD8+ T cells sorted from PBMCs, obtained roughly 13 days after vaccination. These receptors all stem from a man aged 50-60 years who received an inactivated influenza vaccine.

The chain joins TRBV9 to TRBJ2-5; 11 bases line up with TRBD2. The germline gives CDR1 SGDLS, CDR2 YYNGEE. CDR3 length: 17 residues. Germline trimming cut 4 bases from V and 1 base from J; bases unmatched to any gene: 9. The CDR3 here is CASSPGGTSGTQETQYF. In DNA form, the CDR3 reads TGTGCCAGCAGCCCAGGGGGGACTAGCGGAACCCAAGAGACCCAGTACTTC. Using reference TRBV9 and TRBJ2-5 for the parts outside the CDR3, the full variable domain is DSGVTQTPKHLITATGQRVTLRCSPRSGDLSVYWYQQSLDQGLQFLIQYYNGEERAKGNILERFSAQQFPDLHSELNLSSLELGDSALYFCASSPGGTSGTQETQYFGPGTRLLVL.

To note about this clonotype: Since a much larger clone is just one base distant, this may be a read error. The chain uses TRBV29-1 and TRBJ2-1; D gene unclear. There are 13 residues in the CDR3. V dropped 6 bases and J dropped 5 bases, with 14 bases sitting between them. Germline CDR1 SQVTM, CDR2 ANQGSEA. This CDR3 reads CSVIGGMHNEQFF. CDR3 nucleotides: TGCAGCGTCATCGGTGGGATGCACAATGAGCAGTTCTTC.

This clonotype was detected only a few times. CDR3 region: CAISELEVANYGYTF. The CDR3 region has the DNA TGTGCCATCAGTGAGTTGGAGGTTGCAAACTATGGCTACACCTTC. The gene calls are TRBV10-3 and TRBJ1-2; D ambiguous. The CDR3 totals 15 residues. The germline V gene encodes CDR1 ENHRY and CDR2 SYGVKD. V was clipped by 1 base and J by 2 bases, with 11 bases between them.

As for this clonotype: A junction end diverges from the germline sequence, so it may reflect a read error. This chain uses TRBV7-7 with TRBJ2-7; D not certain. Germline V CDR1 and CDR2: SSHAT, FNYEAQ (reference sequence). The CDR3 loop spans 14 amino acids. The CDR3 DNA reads TGTGCTAGCAGCATAGGCGTGGGGTCCTACGAGCAGTACTTC. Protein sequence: CASSIGVGSYEQYF.

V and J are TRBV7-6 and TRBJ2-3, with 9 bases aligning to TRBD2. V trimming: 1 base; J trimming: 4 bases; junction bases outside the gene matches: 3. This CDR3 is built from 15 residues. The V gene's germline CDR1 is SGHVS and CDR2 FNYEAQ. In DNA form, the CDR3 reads TGTGCCAGCAGCTTAGTAGGCGGGGGGGCAGATACGCAGTATTTT. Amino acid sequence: CASSLVGGGADTQYF.

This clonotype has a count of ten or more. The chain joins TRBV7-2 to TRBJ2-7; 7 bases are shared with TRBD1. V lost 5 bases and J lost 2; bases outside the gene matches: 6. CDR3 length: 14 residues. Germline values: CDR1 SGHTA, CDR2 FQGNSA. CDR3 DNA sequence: TGTGCCAGCAGCGTTTACAGGGGAACCTACGAGCAGTACTTC. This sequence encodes CASSVYRGTYEQYF.

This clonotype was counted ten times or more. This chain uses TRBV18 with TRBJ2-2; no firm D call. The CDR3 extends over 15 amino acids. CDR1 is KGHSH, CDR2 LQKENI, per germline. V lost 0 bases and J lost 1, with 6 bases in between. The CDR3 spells CASSPPTENTGELFF. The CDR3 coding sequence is TGTGCCAGCTCACCACCGACCGAGAACACCGGGGAGCTGTTTTTT.

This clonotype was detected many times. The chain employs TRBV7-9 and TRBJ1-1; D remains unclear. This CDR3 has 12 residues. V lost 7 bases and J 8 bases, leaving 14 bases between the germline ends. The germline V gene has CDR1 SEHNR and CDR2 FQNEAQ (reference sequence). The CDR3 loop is CASKGPKVEAFF. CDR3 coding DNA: TGTGCCAGCAAAGGACCGAAAGTCGAAGCTTTCTTT. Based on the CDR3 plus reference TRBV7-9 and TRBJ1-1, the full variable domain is DTGVSQNPRHKITKRGQNVTFRCDPISEHNRLYWYRQTLGQGPEFLTYFQNEAQLEKSRLLSDRFSAERPKGSFSTLEIQRTEQGDSAMYLCASKGPKVEAFFGQGTRLTVV.

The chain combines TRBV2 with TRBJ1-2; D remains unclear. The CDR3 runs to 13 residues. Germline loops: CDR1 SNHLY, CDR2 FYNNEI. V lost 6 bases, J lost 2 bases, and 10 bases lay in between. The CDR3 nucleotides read TGTGCCAGCAGCGGACGATTAAACTATGGCTACACCTTC. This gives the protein CASSGRLNYGYTF.